Each of the 18 T cell receptor beta chains below was sequenced from the same sample in a study of cytomegalovirus exposure and HLA in healthy donors. Profiling relied on immunoSEQ multiplex PCR, and the TCRdb table lists in-frame clones only, not all of them. The sample has around 190,000 clones, about 89% seen once. The source material was PBMCs. These receptors originate from a man aged 25-45 years in good health and CMV-seropositive.

The sample holds a few counts of this clone. The chain combines TRBV21-1 with TRBJ1-2; the D call TRBD1 from the table was never checked on the DNA. TRBV21-1 represents a pseudogene. The CDR3 covers 11 residues. Here the CDR3 reads CASLQEYGYTF. In DNA form, the CDR3 reads TGTGCCAGCCTCCAGGAATATGGCTACACCTTC.

This rearrangement joins TRBV9 to TRBJ2-5; D not resolved. Trimming took 3 bases from V and 2 from J, leaving 8 bases between them. Looked up from germline, CDR1 is SGDLS and CDR2 is YYNGEE. CDR3 length: 13 amino acids. CDR3 protein: CASSGATQETQYF. The CDR3 DNA follows: TGTGCCAGCAGCGGGGCCACTCAAGAGACCCAGTACTTC.

This chain joins TRBV6-5 and TRBJ1-2, with unresolved D. In germline, CDR1 is MNHEY, CDR2 SVGAGI. With 3 bases removed from V and 4 bases from J, the gap between germline ends came to 6 bases. The CDR3 loop spans 12 amino acids. CDR3 DNA: TGTGCCAGCAGTTATTCAGGCTATGGCTACACCTTC. It translates to CASSYSGYGYTF.

The V gene is TRBV9, the J gene TRBJ2-7; D unclear. V shed 3 bases and J shed 5 bases, with 6 bases lying between them. CDR3 length: 11 amino acids. Germline loops: CDR1 SGDLS, CDR2 YYNGEE. In DNA, the CDR3 is TGTGCCAGCAGCGATCTCAACGAGCAGTACTTC. Its translation is CASSDLNEQYF.

The genes are TRBV6-6 and TRBJ1-1, with a tentative D call TRBD1 (6 bases). The V end was cut by 2 bases, the J end by 6 bases, with 16 bases between. CDR3 size: 15 residues. Germline V gene lookup returns CDR1 MNHNY and CDR2 SVGAGI (reference sequence). The CDR3 here is CASSYQGPVGSEAFF. DNA for the CDR3: TGTGCCAGCAGTTACCAGGGGCCAGTGGGCTCTGAAGCTTTCTTT.

This clone appeared a few times. This chain uses TRBV27 with TRBJ1-5; D might be TRBD1 (6 bases). V was pared by 5 bases and J by 2 bases, with 13 bases between. The germline V gene encodes CDR1 MNHEY and CDR2 SMNVEV (reference sequence). The CDR3 extends over 15 amino acids. The CDR3 nucleotides are TGTGCCAGCAGTGTCGTAGGGGGAGGCAATCAGCCCCAGCATTTT. Translated: CASSVVGGGNQPQHF.

The rearrangement joins TRBV6-5 to TRBJ1-2, with TRBD1 matching 8 bases. The CDR3 length is 15 residues. Germline lookup yields CDR1 MNHEY and CDR2 SVGAGI. V was pared by 0 bases and J by 6 bases, with 6 bases of the junction left unmatched. DNA of the CDR3: TGTGCCAGCAGTTACTCAGTCACAGGGGGTCATGGCTACACCTTC. This sequence encodes CASSYSVTGGHGYTF.

On this clone: Other DNA sequences in the same sample also yield this CDR3. The chain employs TRBV15 and TRBJ1-4; 8 bases align to TRBD1. CDR3 size: 15 residues. Per germline, CDR1 LNHNV and CDR2 YYDKDF (reference sequence). Trimming at V came to 0 bases and at J to 8 bases, leaving 5 bases not matched to a gene. The CDR3 reads CATSREGQAGEKLFF. The CDR3 DNA sequence: TGTGCCACCAGCAGAGAGGGACAGGCCGGGGAAAAACTGTTTTTT.

The chain couples TRBV30 to TRBJ2-1; 10 bases agree with TRBD1. From germline, CDR1 is GTSNPN and CDR2 SVGIG (reference sequence). Trimming at V came to 8 bases and at J to 9 bases, leaving 7 bases not matched to a gene. There are 12 residues in the CDR3. The CDR3 DNA follows: TGTGCCGCTGACAGGGGGCGCGCTGAGCAGTTCTTC. Its translation: CAADRGRAEQFF.

The chain employs TRBV11-3 and TRBJ1-1; D is ambiguous. Between the trimmed V and J ends, which lost 0 bases and 0 bases, there was a span of 17 bases. CDR3 length: 18 residues. Germline V gene lookup returns CDR1 SGHNT and CDR2 YENEEA. CDR3 sequence (DNA): TGTGCCAGCAGCTTAGAAGGGCAGTTCATAGAGATGAACACTGAAGCTTTCTTT. This translates into CASSLEGQFIEMNTEAFF.

This chain links TRBV7-2 with TRBJ2-6; the D gene is possibly TRBD1 (5 bases). The CDR3 covers 15 residues. Germline V gives CDR1 SGHTA, CDR2 FQGNSA. The ends were cut back, 5 bases at V and 3 bases at J, with 11 bases in the middle. CDR3 bases: TGTGCCAGCAGCACCAGGGTCGGTGGGGCCAACGTCCTGACTTTC. This gives the protein CASSTRVGGANVLTF.

This chain connects TRBV7-2 to TRBJ1-2, with unresolved D. The ends were cut back, 7 bases at V and 4 bases at J, with 13 bases in the middle. Germline V lookup: CDR1 SGHTA, CDR2 FQGNSA. The CDR3 loop spans 13 amino acids. The CDR3 DNA follows: TGTGCCAGCATCATCACAGAGGTCTATGGCTACACCTTC. Translated, it gives CASIITEVYGYTF.

The CDR3 region has the DNA TGTGCCAGCAGTCGCGGGGGCTCGGATACGCAGTATTTT. Amino acid sequence: CASSRGGSDTQYF. The V and J genes are TRBV7-2 and TRBJ2-3; the D gene is possibly TRBD2 (7 bases). Germline V lookup: CDR1 SGHTA, CDR2 FQGNSA. This CDR3 is 13 amino acids long. Trimming pared 6 bases from V and 6 bases from J, leaving 13 bases between.

The V and J genes are TRBV28 and TRBJ2-1; 8 bases line up with TRBD1. The CDR3 contains 14 residues. CDR1 MDHEN and CDR2 SYDVKM come from the germline V gene. With 2 bases clipped from V and 7 bases from J, the junction kept 4 bases outside the gene matches. CDR3 nucleotides: TGTGCCAGCAGTTTAGTACAGGGGGTAAATGAGCAGTTCTTC. Amino acids: CASSLVQGVNEQFF.

This chain connects TRBV5-4 to TRBJ1-4; 7 bases are shared with TRBD1. The V gene's germline CDR1 is SGHNT and CDR2 YYREEE (reference sequence). This CDR3 has 14 amino acids. The V and J ends lost 4 bases and 4 bases, in that order; junction bases with no gene match: 4. CDR3 coding DNA: TGTGCCAGCAGCCAGGACAGGTTTAATGAAAAACTGTTTTTT. Amino acids: CASSQDRFNEKLFF.

This clone occurred a few times. This sequence joins TRBV30 and TRBJ1-2; TRBD1 might be the D (5 bases). V dropped 1 base and J dropped 6 bases, with 12 bases sitting between them. This CDR3 has 13 amino acids. CDR1 is GTSNPN, CDR2 SVGIG, per germline (reference sequence). The CDR3 nucleotides read TGTGCCTGGAGTGCCCAAGGGACCGATGGCTACACCTTC. This encodes CAWSAQGTDGYTF. The entire variable domain, with the rest obtained from reference TRBV30 and TRBJ1-2, is as follows: SQTIHQWPATLVQPVGSPLSLECTVEGTSNPNLYWYRQAAGRGLQLLFYSVGIGQISSEVPQNLSASRPQDRQFILSSKKLLLSDSGFYLCAWSAQGTDGYTFGSGTRLTVV.

The chain recombines TRBV6-6 with TRBJ1-5; D is unresolved. Germline CDR1 reads MNHNY; CDR2 reads SVGAGI (reference sequence). This CDR3 has 16 residues. V was shortened by 7 bases and J by 3 bases, with 19 bases between the two germline ends. In nucleotides, the CDR3 is TGTGCCAGCAATCCCACATCGGGCCACCTCAATCAGCCCCAGCATTTT. The encoded protein is CASNPTSGHLNQPQHF.

The rearrangement links TRBV4-1 to TRBJ2-1; the D gene could be TRBD1 or TRBD2 (5 bases each). Trimming took off 1 base at V and 6 bases at J, with 13 bases between the two ends. The germline gives CDR1 MGHRA, CDR2 YSYEKL. The CDR3 runs 15 residues. The CDR3 here is CASSQVGTPFNEQFF. CDR3 DNA sequence: TGCGCCAGCAGCCAAGTGGGGACCCCATTCAATGAGCAGTTCTTC.